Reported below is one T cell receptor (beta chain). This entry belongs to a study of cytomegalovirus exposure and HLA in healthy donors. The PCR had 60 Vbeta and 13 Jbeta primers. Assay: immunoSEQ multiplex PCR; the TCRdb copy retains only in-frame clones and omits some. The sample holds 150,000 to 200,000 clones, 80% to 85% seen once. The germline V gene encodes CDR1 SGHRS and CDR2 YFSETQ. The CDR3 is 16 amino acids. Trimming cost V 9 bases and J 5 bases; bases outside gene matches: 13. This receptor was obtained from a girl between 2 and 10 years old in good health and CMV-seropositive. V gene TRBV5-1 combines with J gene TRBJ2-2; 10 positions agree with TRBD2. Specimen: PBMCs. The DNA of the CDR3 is TGCGCCACCCGACGAGCGGGAGGGCCGGTAACCGGGGAGCTGTTTTTT. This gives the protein CATRRAGGPVTGELFF.